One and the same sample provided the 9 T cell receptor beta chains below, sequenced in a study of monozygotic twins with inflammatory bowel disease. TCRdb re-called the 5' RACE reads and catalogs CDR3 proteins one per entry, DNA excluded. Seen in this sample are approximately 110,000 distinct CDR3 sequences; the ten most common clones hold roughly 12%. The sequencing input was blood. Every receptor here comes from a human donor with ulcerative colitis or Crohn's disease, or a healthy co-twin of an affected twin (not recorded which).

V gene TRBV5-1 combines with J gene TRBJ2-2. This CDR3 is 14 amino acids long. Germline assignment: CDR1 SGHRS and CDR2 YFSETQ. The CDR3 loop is CASSLDQVIGELFF.

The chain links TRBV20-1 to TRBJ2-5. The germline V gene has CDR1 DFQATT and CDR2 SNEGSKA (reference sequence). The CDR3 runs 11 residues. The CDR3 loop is CSAPTAETQYF.

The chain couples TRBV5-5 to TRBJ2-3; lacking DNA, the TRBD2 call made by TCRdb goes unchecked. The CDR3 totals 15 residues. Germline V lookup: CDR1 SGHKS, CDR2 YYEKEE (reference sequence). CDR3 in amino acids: CASSLERERTDTQYF.

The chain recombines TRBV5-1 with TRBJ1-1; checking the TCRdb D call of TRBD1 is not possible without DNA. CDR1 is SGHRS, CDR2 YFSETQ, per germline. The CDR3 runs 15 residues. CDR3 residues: CASSQIRTANTEAFF.

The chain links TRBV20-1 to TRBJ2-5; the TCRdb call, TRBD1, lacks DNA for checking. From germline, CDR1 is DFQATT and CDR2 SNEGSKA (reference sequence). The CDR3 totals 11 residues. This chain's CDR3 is CSAIRGETQYF.

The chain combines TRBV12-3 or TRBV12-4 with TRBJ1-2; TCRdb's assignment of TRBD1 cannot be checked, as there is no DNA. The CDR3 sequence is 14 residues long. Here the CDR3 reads CASRQGGPNYGYTF.

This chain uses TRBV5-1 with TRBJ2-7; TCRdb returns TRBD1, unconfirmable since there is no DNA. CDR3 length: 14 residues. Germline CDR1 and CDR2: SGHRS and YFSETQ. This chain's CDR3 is CASSLLGQGYEQYF.

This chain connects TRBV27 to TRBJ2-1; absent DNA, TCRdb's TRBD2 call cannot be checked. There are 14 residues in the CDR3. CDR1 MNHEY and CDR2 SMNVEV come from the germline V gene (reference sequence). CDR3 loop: CASRLAGVDNEQFF.

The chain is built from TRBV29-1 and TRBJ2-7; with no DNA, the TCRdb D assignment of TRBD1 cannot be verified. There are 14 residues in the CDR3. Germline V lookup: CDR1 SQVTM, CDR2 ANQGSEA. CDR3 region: CSVRQQFPRDEQYF.